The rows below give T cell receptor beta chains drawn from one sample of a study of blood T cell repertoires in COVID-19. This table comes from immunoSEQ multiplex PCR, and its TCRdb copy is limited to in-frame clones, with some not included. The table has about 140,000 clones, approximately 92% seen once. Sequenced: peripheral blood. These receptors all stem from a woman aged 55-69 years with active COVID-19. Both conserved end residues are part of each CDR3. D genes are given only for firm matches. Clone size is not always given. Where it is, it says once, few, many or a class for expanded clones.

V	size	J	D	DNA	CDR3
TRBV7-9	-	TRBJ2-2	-	TGTGCCAGCCGCGGGGGCTGGGACACCGGGGAGCTGTTTTTT	CASRGGWDTGELFF
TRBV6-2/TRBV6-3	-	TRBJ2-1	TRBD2	TGTGCCAGCAGTCACCGGACTAGCGGGGATGTCCTGGCTGTCCGTTACAATGAGCAGTTCTTC	CASSHRTSGDVLAVRYNEQFF
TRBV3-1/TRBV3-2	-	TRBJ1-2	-	TGTGCCAGCAGCCCCCGACGCGGCGGCTACACCTTC	CASSPRRGGYTF
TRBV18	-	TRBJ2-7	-	TGTGCCAGCTCACCAAGCTCGGGAGTCCCCCACGAGCAGTACTTC	CASSPSSGVPHEQYF
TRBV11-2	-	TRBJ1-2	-	TGTGCCAGCAGCTTAAACTACGGAGATGGCTACACCTTC	CASSLNYGDGYTF
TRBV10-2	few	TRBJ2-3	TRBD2	TGCGCCAGCTCCGGACTAGCGACAAGCACAGATACGCAGTATTTT	CASSGLATSTDTQYF
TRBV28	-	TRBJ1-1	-	TGTGCCAGCACCCTAATCCAGGGTAGGGACACTGAAGCTTTCTTT	CASTLIQGRDTEAFF
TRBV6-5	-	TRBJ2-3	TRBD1	TGTGCCAGCAGGCAGGGGGCGAGCACAGATACGCAGTATTTT	CASRQGASTDTQYF
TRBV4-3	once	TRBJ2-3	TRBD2	TGCGCCAGCAGCCTCTCTTCAGGCGGGGGGTCAGATACGCAGTATTTT	CASSLSSGGGSDTQYF
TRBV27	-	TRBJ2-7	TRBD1	TGTGCCAGCAGTTGGGACAGCTCCTACGAGCAGTACTTC	CASSWDSSYEQYF
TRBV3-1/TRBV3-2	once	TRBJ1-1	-	TGTGCCAGCAGCCTTTCACGGGACACCCCCTTGGGAGCTTTCTTT	CASSLSRDTPLGAFF
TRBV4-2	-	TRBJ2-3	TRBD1	TGTGCCAGCAGCACCGACAGGGTTGGCGGAGATACGCAGTATTTT	CASSTDRVGGDTQYF
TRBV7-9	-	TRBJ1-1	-	TGTGCCAGCAGCTTAGCTGGCGGGAACACTGAAGCTTTCTTT	CASSLAGGNTEAFF
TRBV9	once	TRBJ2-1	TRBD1	TGTGCCAGCAGCGTTTTGGGGGACAGAGACTACAATGAGCAGTTCTTC	CASSVLGDRDYNEQFF
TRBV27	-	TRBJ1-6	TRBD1	TGTGCCACAAGACAGGGGGTCGAAAGCTCCTATAATTCACCCCTCCACTTT	CATRQGVESSYNSPLHF
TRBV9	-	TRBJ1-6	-	TGTGCCAGCAATTGGGGGCCAGGTTCGTATCCCCTCCACTTT	CASNWGPGSYPLHF
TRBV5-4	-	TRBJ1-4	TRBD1	TGTGCCAGCAGCTTGAGTTTGACAGGGGCCCTATCGGGGCAAAAACTGTTTTTT	CASSLSLTGALSGQKLFF
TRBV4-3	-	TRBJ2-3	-	TGCGCCAGCAGCCAAGAGAGGGGGGGAGATACGCAGTATTTT	CASSQERGGDTQYF
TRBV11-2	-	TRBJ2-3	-	TGTGCCAGCAGCCCCGGACAGTCAGATACGCAGTATTTT	CASSPGQSDTQYF
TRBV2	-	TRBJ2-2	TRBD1	TGTGCCAGCGTGGACAGGGTGGGCACCGGGGAGCTGTTTTTT	CASVDRVGTGELFF
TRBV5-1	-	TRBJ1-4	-	TGCGCCAGCAGCTTCGGGGGTTCTAATGAAAAACTGTTTTTT	CASSFGGSNEKLFF
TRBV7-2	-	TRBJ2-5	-	TGTGCCAGCAGCTTAGCGGGGGCAGGGGAGACCCAGTACTTC	CASSLAGAGETQYF
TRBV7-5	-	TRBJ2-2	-	TGTGTCAGAAAGTCAGAGCCTAGCGGGAGGACGAGGGTTCGGACCGGGGAGCTGTTTTTT	CVRKSEPSGRTRVRTGELFF
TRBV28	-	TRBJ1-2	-	TGTGCCAGCAGTCGTGACAGCTATGGCTACACCTTC	CASSRDSYGYTF
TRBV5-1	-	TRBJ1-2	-	TGCGCCAGCCGATCGAGTACCTATGGCTACACCTTC	CASRSSTYGYTF
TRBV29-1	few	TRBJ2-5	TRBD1	TGCAGCGTTGGAAGGGGACAGGGGGGAATCCAGTACTTC	CSVGRGQGGIQYF
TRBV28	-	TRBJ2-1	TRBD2	TGTGCCAGCACTCACCTCGGGGGGACTAACAACAATGAGCAGTTCTTC	CASTHLGGTNNNEQFF
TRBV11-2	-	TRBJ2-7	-	TGTGCCAGCAGCTCTGAGCGTCAACCCTACGAGCAGTACTTC	CASSSERQPYEQYF
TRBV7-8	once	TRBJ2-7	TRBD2	TGTGCCAGCAGCTCCGAAGCGACTAGCTTGCGGTACTTC	CASSSEATSLRYF
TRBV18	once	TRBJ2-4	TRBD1	TGTGCCAGCTCACAGGGGGCGGCCAAAAACATTCAGTACTTC	CASSQGAAKNIQYF
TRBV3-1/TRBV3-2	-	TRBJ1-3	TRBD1	TGTGCCAGCAGCCCCCGGAACAGGGGGCTCGGTGGAAACACCATATATTTT	CASSPRNRGLGGNTIYF
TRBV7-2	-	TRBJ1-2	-	TGTGCCAGCAGCTTACAGGGGAACTATGGCTACACCTTC	CASSLQGNYGYTF
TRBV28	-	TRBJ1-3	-	TGTGCCAGCAGTCTCCTAGATCGGGGAGGAAACACCATATATTTT	CASSLLDRGGNTIYF
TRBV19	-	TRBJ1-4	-	TGTGCCAGTAGCAACACCCGCGGTGAAAAACTGTTTTTT	CASSNTRGEKLFF
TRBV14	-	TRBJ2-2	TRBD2	TGTGCCAGCAGGCCAAGTATCCCGACTAGCGGGAGGGCCGGGAACACCGGGGAGCTGTTTTTT	CASRPSIPTSGRAGNTGELFF
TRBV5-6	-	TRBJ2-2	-	TGTGCCAGCAGCGCCTCGACAAGGCCTTACACCGGGGAGCTGTTTTTT	CASSASTRPYTGELFF
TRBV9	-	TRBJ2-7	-	TGTGCCAGCAGCCGTCAACAGGACTACGAGCAGTACTTC	CASSRQQDYEQYF
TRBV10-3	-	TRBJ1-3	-	TGTGCCATCAGTGACAATGGAAACACCATATATTTT	CAISDNGNTIYF
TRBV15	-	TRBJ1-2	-	TGTGCCACCAGCCGGGGGGACGGTAACTATGGCTACACCTTC	CATSRGDGNYGYTF
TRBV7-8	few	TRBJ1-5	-	TGTGCCAGCAGCTTCCAGGGCGATTTGCTCCTTAGCAATCAGCCCCAGCATTTT	CASSFQGDLLLSNQPQHF
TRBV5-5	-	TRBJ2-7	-	TGTGCCAGCAGCTTGGAAGGACAGCAGTTCCAAACTTTCTCCTACGAGCAGTACTTC	CASSLEGQQFQTFSYEQYF
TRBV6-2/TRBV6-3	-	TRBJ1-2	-	TGTGCCAGCAGTTACTCGACAGATGGCTACACCTTC	CASSYSTDGYTF
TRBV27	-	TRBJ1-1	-	TGTGCCAGCAGGCGACAGGCCATGAACACTGAAGCTTTCTTT	CASRRQAMNTEAFF
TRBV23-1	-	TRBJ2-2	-	TGCGCCAGCAGTCAGGCAGGGACGAACACCGGGGAGCTGTTTTTT	CASSQAGTNTGELFF
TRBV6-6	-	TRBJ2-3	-	TGTGCCAGCACCCCGGGACTCCACACAGATACGCAGTATTTT	CASTPGLHTDTQYF
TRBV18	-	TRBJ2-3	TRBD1	TGTGCCAGCTCACCACTTGGACAGGGGAGGGCAGATACGCAGTATTTT	CASSPLGQGRADTQYF
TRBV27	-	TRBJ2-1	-	TGTGCCAGCAGACGGGAGCCTTACAATGAGCAGTTCTTC	CASRREPYNEQFF
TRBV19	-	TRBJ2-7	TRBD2	TGTGCCAGACTAGCGAGAGGGTCCTACGAGCAGTACTTC	CARLARGSYEQYF
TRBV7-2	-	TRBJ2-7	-	TGTGCCAGCAGCCAAGACACCTCACGATCCACCGAGCAGTACTTC	CASSQDTSRSTEQYF
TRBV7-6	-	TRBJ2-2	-	TGTGCCAGCAGCAGGGGGACGGGTAACACCGGGGAGCTGTTTTTT	CASSRGTGNTGELFF
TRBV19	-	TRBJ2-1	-	TGTGCCAGTACCCCGCAGGCAGCCTCCTACAATGAGCAGTTCTTC	CASTPQAASYNEQFF
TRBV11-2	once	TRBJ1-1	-	TGTGCCAGCAGCTTAGGACTGATGGGGAACACTGAAGCTTTCTTT	CASSLGLMGNTEAFF
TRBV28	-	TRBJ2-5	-	TGTGCCAGCAGTTTAGCCAGAGGACAGAAAGAGACCCAGTACTTC	CASSLARGQKETQYF
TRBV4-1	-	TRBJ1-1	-	TGCGCCAGCAGCCAATATCCGGGATCGAACACTGAAGCTTTCTTT	CASSQYPGSNTEAFF
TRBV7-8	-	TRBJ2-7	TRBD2	TGTGCCAGCAGCTTAGCGGGGGTAGCGGGAAGGGGCGAGCAGTACTTC	CASSLAGVAGRGEQYF